There are many counts of the clone carrying this T cell receptor (beta chain). Out of unsorted whole blood came the blood RNA, and germline DNA was extracted as well. TCR beta cDNA was made from roughly 450 ng total RNA with a constant-region primer. Libraries covering TCR beta were generated through three nested multiplex PCR rounds (using a slightly modified ARM-PCR). A C-beta reverse primer was combined with TRBV1-TRBV30 forward primers in the first two PCR rounds, and each round had 10 cycles. TCRdb called the multiplex PCR reads again in MiXCR, with one record for every CDR3 protein. The data contain 300,000 to 350,000 distinct CDR3 sequences, less than 75% of them singletons. This sample was taken from a study of tumor-infiltrating lymphocytes in primary liver carcinoma. CDR3 length: 14 residues. Germline lookup yields CDR1 MNHEY and CDR2 SVGEGT. V was pared by 6 bases and J by 0 bases, with 10 bases between.

The sequenced sample consisted of peripheral blood. The receptor was isolated from a middle-aged man with primary liver carcinoma and hepatitis B virus infection. J is TRBJ2-3 and V is TRBV6-2 or TRBV6-3; D is perhaps TRBD2 (6 bases). CDR3: CASSWGLSTDTQYF. CDR3 bases: TGTGCCAGCAGCTGGGGACTTAGCACAGATACGCAGTATTTT.